Shown below are 20 T cell receptor beta chains from a single sample sequenced in a study of spatial heterogeneity in lung cancer. Each CDR3 protein is one row after TCRdb ran MiXCR on the 5' RACE reads. Altogether 9,500 to 10,000 distinct CDR3 sequences are present, 3.5% to 4% being singletons, with the ten largest covering 18%. Time point indicated: blood taken at disease recurrence. Sequencing of whole RNA from tumor, nontumor lung or frozen PBMC involved no sorting. The source was PBMCs, collected at recurrence. Receptors originate from a female donor with early-stage non-small cell lung cancer.

By share, this clonotype ranks as medium-sized (0.01 to 0.1%). This beta chain turned up in a library designed for alpha chains; as an off-target read, its abundance says little. The chain is built from TRBV2 and TRBJ1-6; a weak D match, TRBD1 (5 bases). V lost 2 bases and J 7 bases, leaving 15 bases between the germline ends. From germline, CDR1 is SNHLY and CDR2 FYNNEI. The CDR3 contains 16 residues. The CDR3 bases are TGTGCCAGCAGTGAATTCTCAGGACACGGAAATTCACCCCTCCACTTT. This translates into CASSEFSGHGNSPLHF.

The table lists this clonotype with many counts. In a library made to pick up alpha chains, this beta chain is a stray read with a size that means little. The chain couples TRBV6-2 or TRBV6-3 to TRBJ1-5; D possibly corresponds to TRBD1 (6 bases). CDR3 length: 14 residues. Trimming left V 6 bases short and J 9 bases short, with 18 bases between. Germline values: CDR1 MNHEY, CDR2 SVGEGT. For the CDR3, the DNA is TGTGCCAGCAGGCTACAGGGACTTGGAGGGCCCCAGCATTTT. Translating gives CASRLQGLGGPQHF.

This clonotype has a count of ten or more. This beta chain was picked up by a library intended for alpha chains and is off target, so its count carries little meaning. The chain carries TRBV2 and TRBJ2-7, with D possibly TRBD1 on 5 matching bases. This CDR3 has 11 residues. The V gene's germline CDR1 is SNHLY and CDR2 FYNNEI. Trimming pared 7 bases from V and 5 bases from J, leaving 9 bases between. The DNA for the CDR3 is TGTGCCAGCACCAGGGCCAACGAGCAGTACTTC. Protein product: CASTRANEQYF.

This clonotype was counted at least ten times. This beta chain is a stray sequence in a library constructed for alpha chains; its clone size is not meaningful. The chain couples TRBV7-9 to TRBJ1-6; no definite D call. This CDR3 is 12 amino acids long. The V gene's germline CDR1 is SEHNR and CDR2 FQNEAQ (reference sequence). V gave up 3 bases and J gave up 16 bases, with 13 bases separating them. Written as DNA, the CDR3 is TGTGCCAGCAGCTTCGGGCCCCCCCCTCTCCACTTT. Translating it yields CASSFGPPPLHF.

By frequency in the sample, this clonotype is large. Because the library targeted alpha chains, this beta chain is an off-target read whose size means little. The rearrangement joins TRBV3-1 to TRBJ2-1; a possible D gene is TRBD2 (6 bases). Germline V CDR1 and CDR2: LGHDT, YNNKEL (reference sequence). The V end lost 0 bases, the J end lost 5 bases, and 20 bases lay between the germline ends. The CDR3 has 18 residues. CDR3 DNA: TGTGCCAGCAGCCAAGAGGGGGGAATTGGTACGGGGCACAATGAGCAGTTCTTC. Its translation is CASSQEGGIGTGHNEQFF.

This clonotype was seen at least ten times. The size of this beta chain means little, since it is a stray read in a library made for alpha chains. This rearrangement joins TRBV29-1 to TRBJ1-1; D remains unclear. V lost 7 bases and J lost 2, with 14 bases in between. The CDR3 runs 13 residues. CDR1 SQVTM and CDR2 ANQGSEA come from the germline V gene. CDR3 sequence: CSATARPNTEAFF. CDR3 nucleotides: TGCAGCGCCACAGCGCGACCTAACACTGAAGCTTTCTTT.

This clonotype appeared many times. This beta chain was picked up by a library intended for alpha chains and is off target, so its count carries little meaning. This chain connects TRBV11-3 to TRBJ2-2; D call uncertain. Trimming stripped 4 bases from V and 5 bases from J, with 5 bases between. CDR3 size: 12 residues. Germline V lookup: CDR1 SGHNT, CDR2 YENEEA. CDR3 in DNA: TGTGCCAGCAGCTCCATAACCGGGGAGCTGTTTTTT. It specifies CASSSITGELFF.

Note on this clonotype: This beta chain came through as a stray read in a library set up for alpha chains, and its size says little. V and J are TRBV3-1 and TRBJ1-2, with D maybe TRBD1 (6 bases). The ends were cut back, 7 bases at V and 3 bases at J, with 15 bases in the middle. From germline, CDR1 is LGHDT and CDR2 YNNKEL (reference sequence). The CDR3 consists of 14 residues. The CDR3 DNA follows: TGTGCCAGCAATTCAGGGGTCAGGGACTATGGCTACACCTTC. It codes for CASNSGVRDYGYTF.

This clonotype was seen repeatedly, ten times or more. This beta chain represents an off-target read in a library built for alpha chains; its size is of limited meaning. The CDR3 DNA reads as TGTGCCAGCTCACTTCTAGCGGGGAGCACAGATACGCAGTATTTT. This translates into CASSLLAGSTDTQYF. This chain joins TRBV18 and TRBJ2-3; 9 nucleotides agree with TRBD2. CDR1 is KGHSH and CDR2 is LQKENI in the germline V gene. Losses at the gene ends were 4 bases for V and 0 bases for J; bases not matched to a gene: 2. This CDR3 is 15 amino acids long.

This clonotype was seen ten or more times. This beta chain slipped into a library made for alpha chains as a stray read, so its size is not meaningful. This sequence joins TRBV20-1 and TRBJ1-5; no clear D. The germline V and J ends were trimmed by 7 bases and 0 bases, with 16 bases remaining between them. Germline V lookup: CDR1 DFQATT, CDR2 SNEGSKA (reference sequence). This CDR3 is 15 amino acids long. CDR3 in amino acids: CSVPSSFYSNQPQHF. The CDR3 DNA reads as TGCAGTGTTCCAAGCAGTTTTTATAGCAATCAGCCCCAGCATTTT.

In this sample, this clonotype turned up many times. As an off-target read in a library built for alpha chains, this beta chain has a frequency of little significance. The chain has TRBV6-2 or TRBV6-3 and TRBJ1-2; D ambiguous. The CDR3 spans 14 residues. Between the trimmed V and J ends, which lost 6 bases and 4 bases, there was a span of 15 bases. Germline lookup yields CDR1 MNHEY and CDR2 SVGEGT. The CDR3 loop is CASRELKSTYGYTF. The DNA of the CDR3 is TGTGCCAGCAGAGAGCTCAAGTCCACCTATGGCTACACCTTC.

Many counts were recorded for this clonotype. The library was prepared for alpha chains; this beta chain is a stray read, so its frequency means little. This chain joins TRBV20-1 and TRBJ2-1; 12 bases map to TRBD2. From germline, CDR1 is DFQATT and CDR2 SNEGSKA (reference sequence). Trimming removed 6 bases from V and 0 bases from J; junction bases left unmatched: 15. CDR3 size: 19 residues. CDR3 in amino acids: CSARKGLAGGGGSYNEQFF. The DNA of the CDR3 is TGCAGTGCCCGAAAGGGACTAGCGGGCGGAGGTGGCTCCTACAATGAGCAGTTCTTC.

This clonotype was seen repeatedly, ten times or more. Since it is a stray read in a library aimed at alpha chains, this beta chain has a size that is not meaningful. The rearrangement links TRBV11-3 to TRBJ1-5; TRBD1 is a possible D gene (6 bases). Deletions cut 2 bases from V and 4 bases from J, with 15 bases between. The CDR3 extends over 16 amino acids. Germline assignment: CDR1 SGHNT and CDR2 YENEEA. CDR3 in amino acids: CASSLIPRGNNQPQHF. CDR3 nucleotides: TGTGCCAGCAGCTTAATTCCCAGGGGAAATAATCAGCCCCAGCATTTT.

This clonotype ranks as medium-sized (0.01 to 0.1%). With the library built for alpha chains, this beta chain is off target and its frequency is not meaningful. This rearrangement joins TRBV7-3 to TRBJ2-3, with a possible D match to TRBD2 (6 bases). Trimming took off 5 bases at V and 0 bases at J, with 9 bases between the two ends. This CDR3 region has 14 residues. Looked up from germline, CDR1 is SGHTA and CDR2 is FQGTGA. CDR3 sequence reads: CASSLGTSTDTQYF. The CDR3 DNA reads TGTGCCAGCAGCCTCGGGACTAGCACAGATACGCAGTATTTT.

This clonotype was counted many times. This beta chain appears as a stray read in a library generated for alpha chains; its size is not informative. The chain joins TRBV11-2 to TRBJ2-7; D unresolved. The ends were cut back, 5 bases at V and 3 bases at J, with 17 bases in the middle. The CDR3 covers 15 residues. Germline loops: CDR1 SGHAT, CDR2 FQNNGV. The chain's CDR3 is CASSPFGAEDYEQYF. Here the CDR3 DNA reads TGTGCCAGCAGCCCGTTTGGCGCCGAGGACTACGAGCAGTACTTC. The whole variable domain, filled in from reference TRBV11-2 and TRBJ2-7, reads EAGVAQSPRYKIIEKRQSVAFWCNPISGHATLYWYQQILGQGPKLLIQFQNNGVVDDSQLPKDRFSAERLKGVDSTLKIQPAKLEDSAVYLCASSPFGAEDYEQYFGPGTRLTVT.

The table lists this clonotype with many counts. A library prepared for alpha chains yielded this beta chain as an off-target read; its size is of little meaning. The rearrangement joins TRBV11-2 to TRBJ2-5; the D gene is possibly TRBD2 (5 bases). Germline V gives CDR1 SGHAT, CDR2 FQNNGV. The CDR3 sequence is 15 residues long. Trimming stripped 4 bases from V and 0 bases from J, with 12 bases between. The CDR3 nucleotides read TGTGCCAGCAGCTCAAATACGGGGAACCAAGAGACCCAGTACTTC. As protein: CASSSNTGNQETQYF.

This clonotype was counted at least ten times. This beta chain is an off-target read within a library intended for alpha chains, so its frequency means little. This chain joins TRBV6-6 and TRBJ2-7; the D is unclear. The CDR3 runs to 14 residues. The V gene's germline CDR1 is MNHNY and CDR2 SVGAGI (reference sequence). The germline V and J ends were trimmed by 0 bases and 1 base, with 7 bases remaining between them. CDR3 protein: CASSYSTASYEQYF. The CDR3, as DNA: TGTGCCAGCAGTTACTCCACAGCTTCCTACGAGCAGTACTTC.

This clonotype was seen at least ten times. As an off-target read in a library built for alpha chains, this beta chain has a frequency of little significance. This rearrangement joins TRBV24-1 to TRBJ2-4; D may match TRBD1 or TRBD2 (6 bases each). V lost 9 bases to trimming and J lost 0 bases, with 14 bases between them. Germline V gives CDR1 KGHDR, CDR2 SFDVKD. The CDR3 runs 15 residues. CDR3 DNA: TGTGCCACCCGTAATCGGGGGCGAGCCAAAAACATTCAGTACTTC. This sequence encodes CATRNRGRAKNIQYF.

This clonotype has a count of ten or more. Since the library was made to target alpha chains, this beta chain is a stray read and its abundance is not meaningful. The rearrangement links TRBV7-2 to TRBJ1-3; D is ambiguous. The germline gives CDR1 SGHTA, CDR2 FQGNSA. The length of the CDR3 is 14 residues. Trimming pared 4 bases from V and 0 bases from J, leaving 7 bases between. The CDR3 coding sequence is TGTGCCAGCAGCTCCCCAACCTCTGGAAACACCATATATTTT. It yields the protein CASSSPTSGNTIYF. Variable domain in full (rest from reference TRBV7-2 and TRBJ1-3): GAGVSQSPSNKVTEKGKDVELRCDPISGHTALYWYRQSLGQGLEFLIYFQGNSAPDKSGLPSDRFSAERTGGSVSTLTIQRTQQEDSAVYLCASSSPTSGNTIYFGEGSWLTVV.

This clonotype was seen repeatedly, ten times or more. This beta chain came through as a stray read in a library set up for alpha chains, and its size says little. The chain links TRBV5-1 to TRBJ2-3; 16 nucleotides match TRBD2. With V trimmed by 4 bases and J by 0 bases, 5 bases remained unmatched. Germline-derived CDR1 and CDR2 are SGHRS and YFSETQ. This CDR3 spans 18 amino acids. CDR3 amino acids: CASSPGLAGGRSTDTQYF. For the CDR3, the DNA is TGCGCCAGCAGCCCGGGACTAGCGGGGGGGCGGAGCACAGATACGCAGTATTTT.